These 23 T cell receptor beta chains were sequenced from one sample in a study of technical replicates of blood from a handful of donors (TCRdb year 2017). The library was built by means of the immunoSEQ multiplex PCR assay. This immuneACCESS table, as held by TCRdb, lists in-frame sequences with V and J called but not all clones. Of the missing ones, under half trace to an unresolved V gene in checked studies; the others have no known cause. The table for this sample lists around 95,000 clones; about 94% of them were counted only once. The ten largest clonotypes hold 0.2% to 0.25% of the sample. Sequences were obtained from T cells isolated from PBMCs. The origin of the receptors is a human donor in good health.

This sequence joins TRBV4-1 and TRBJ2-5; 7 nucleotides line up with TRBD2. The CDR3 runs 15 residues. The junction had 9 bases not matched to a gene; V was cut back by 4 bases and J by 4 bases. Germline V CDR1 and CDR2: MGHRA, YSYEKL. DNA for the CDR3: TGCGCCAGCAGCCTTTTGGGGGGAGGGTTAGAGACCCAGTACTTC. Translation: CASSLLGGGLETQYF.

The chain employs TRBV11-3 and TRBJ2-7; 7 positions agree with TRBD1. The CDR3 has 15 amino acids. V shed 8 bases and J 2 bases; nucleotides not matched to a gene: 12. Per the germline V gene, CDR1 is SGHNT and CDR2 is YENEEA. In DNA form, the CDR3 reads TGTGCCAGCGCGGTAATAGGGGGCAAAGCCTACGAGCAGTACTTC. Amino acids: CASAVIGGKAYEQYF.

The V call is TRBV6-1, the J call TRBJ1-2; tentative D call: TRBD1 (6 bases). Trimming took 4 bases from V and 2 from J, leaving 17 bases between them. This CDR3 has 16 amino acids. CDR1 MNHNS and CDR2 SASEGT come from the germline V gene. CDR3 coding DNA: TGTGCCAGCAGTGGGCGACAGGTGGTCCACAACTATGGCTACACCTTC. Protein sequence: CASSGRQVVHNYGYTF.

This clone was seen once. This chain links TRBV18 with TRBJ2-7; TRBD1 matches 9 bases. The V segment lost 6 bases and the J segment 2 bases; nucleotides outside the gene matches: 5. This CDR3 is 14 amino acids long. Germline lookup yields CDR1 KGHSH and CDR2 LQKENI. CDR3 nucleotide sequence: TGTGCCAGCTCCCGGGGACAGGGCCCCTACGAGCAGTACTTC. The encoded protein is CASSRGQGPYEQYF.

This rearrangement joins TRBV5-1 to TRBJ2-1; 9 bases agree with TRBD2. With 0 bases clipped from V and 9 bases from J, the junction kept 7 bases outside the gene matches. The CDR3 sequence is 15 residues long. Germline CDR1 reads SGHRS; CDR2 reads YFSETQ. CDR3 nucleotides: TGCGCCAGCAGCTTGGACGCGGGAGGGCAAGTTGAGCAGTTCTTC. Translating it yields CASSLDAGGQVEQFF.

This chain uses TRBV7-3 with TRBJ2-5; no clear D gene. Germline CDR1 and CDR2: SGHTA and FQGTGA. CDR3 length: 17 residues. Trimming took off 1 base at V and 3 bases at J, with 18 bases between the two ends. CDR3 nucleotide sequence: TGTGCCAGCAGCTTAATGGGCAGGCCCTCGATAGAAGAGACCCAGTACTTC. This sequence encodes CASSLMGRPSIEETQYF.

The rearrangement uses TRBV21-1 and TRBJ2-3; the D segment call TRBD2 is taken from the table without a DNA check. TRBV21-1 is a recognized pseudogene. The CDR3 covers 17 residues. The CDR3 sequence: CASSKGTSGRSTDTQYF. The CDR3 DNA sequence: TGTGCCAGCAGCAAAGGAACTAGCGGGAGAAGCACAGATACGCAGTATTTT.

Concerning this clone itself: Different DNA sequences within this sample yield the same CDR3. The rearrangement uses TRBV5-1 and TRBJ2-1; perhaps TRBD1 as D (6 bases). V dropped 0 bases and J dropped 2 bases, with 9 bases sitting between them. CDR1 and CDR2 (germline): SGHRS, YFSETQ. The length of the CDR3 is 15 residues. The CDR3 spells CASSLGGGAYNEQFF. In DNA form, the CDR3 reads TGCGCCAGCAGCTTGGGAGGGGGTGCCTACAATGAGCAGTTCTTC.

The chain combines TRBV6-1 with TRBJ1-2; a possible D gene is TRBD1 (6 bases). CDR3 size: 11 residues. The ends were cut back, 8 bases at V and 8 bases at J, with 12 bases in the middle. CDR1 is MNHNS, CDR2 SASEGT, per germline. DNA for the CDR3: TGTGCCAGCGCTCAACAGGGCGGCTACACCTTC. Amino acid sequence: CASAQQGGYTF.

A word on this clone: This sample includes further DNA sequences coding for the same CDR3. This chain joins TRBV9 and TRBJ2-7; 11 positions agree with TRBD1. The V gene's germline CDR1 is SGDLS and CDR2 YYNGEE. This CDR3 spans 14 amino acids. Trimming cost V 2 bases and J 2 bases; bases outside gene matches: 0. This CDR3 reads CASSVGQGAYEQYF. CDR3 DNA: TGTGCCAGCAGCGTGGGACAGGGGGCCTACGAGCAGTACTTC.

The CDR3 DNA is TGCGCCAGCAGCCAGGGGGCGGGAGGCCCCATCAACTACGAGCAGTACTTC. Its translation is CASSQGAGGPINYEQYF. V is TRBV4-1 and J is TRBJ2-7; TRBD2 matches at 8 bases. Germline CDR1 and CDR2: MGHRA and YSYEKL. This CDR3 contains 17 residues. J was trimmed by 3 bases and V by 3 bases; bases with no gene match: 13.

For this clone: Germline and junction disagree at one end, which may indicate a read error. This chain connects TRBV7-7 to TRBJ2-5; D perhaps matches TRBD2 (6 bases). This CDR3 contains 15 residues. Germline assignment: CDR1 SSHAT and CDR2 FNYEAQ (reference sequence). This CDR3 reads CASSLGAGNQETQYF. The CDR3, as DNA: TGTGCTAGCAGCTTAGGGGCGGGGAATCAAGAGACCCAGTACTTC.

CDR3 DNA sequence: TGTGCCAGCAGCTTAGAAAAGTCGTTGAGGCACCTGGGCTACACCTTC. Translated, it gives CASSLEKSLRHLGYTF. The chain joins TRBV13 to TRBJ1-2; D ambiguous. Germline V lookup: CDR1 PRHDT, CDR2 FYEKMQ (reference sequence). CDR3 length: 16 amino acids. The V end was cut by 1 base, the J end by 8 bases, with 20 bases between.

The V call is TRBV4-2, the J call TRBJ1-5; tentatively, D is TRBD1 (6 bases). Trimming took 4 bases from V and 5 from J, leaving 12 bases between them. The CDR3 length is 14 residues. Germline V gene data show CDR1 as LGHNA and CDR2 as YNFKEQ. The CDR3 spells CASSPRTADQPQHF. CDR3 in DNA: TGTGCCAGCAGCCCTCGGACAGCCGATCAGCCCCAGCATTTT.

This chain connects TRBV30 to TRBJ1-2; D gene unclear. The CDR3 length is 15 residues. Germline CDR1 GTSNPN, CDR2 SVGIG (reference sequence). V was cut by 3 bases and J by 4 bases, with 18 bases left in between. The CDR3 is CAWSGSGRGIYGYTF. As DNA, the CDR3 is TGTGCCTGGAGCGGGAGTGGCCGAGGTATCTATGGCTACACCTTC. Complete variable domain (other parts from reference TRBV30 and TRBJ1-2): SQTIHQWPATLVQPVGSPLSLECTVEGTSNPNLYWYRQAAGRGLQLLFYSVGIGQISSEVPQNLSASRPQDRQFILSSKKLLLSDSGFYLCAWSGSGRGIYGYTFGSGTRLTVV.

V gene TRBV21-1 combines with J gene TRBJ1-6. TRBV21-1 is marked as a pseudogene. This CDR3 spans 16 amino acids. CDR3 sequence (DNA): TGTGCCAGCAGCAAAAAAGGACTGAGCTATAATTCACCCCTCCACTTT. Its translation: CASSKKGLSYNSPLHF.

V is TRBV11-2 and J is TRBJ2-1, with TRBD2 matching 9 bases. The CDR3 covers 17 residues. V trimming: 1 base; J trimming: 5 bases; junction bases outside the gene matches: 9. The V gene's germline CDR1 is SGHAT and CDR2 FQNNGV. CDR3 DNA sequence: TGTGCCAGCAGCTTAGTTGGTAGCGGGAGCCTACACAATGAGCAGTTCTTC. It codes for CASSLVGSGSLHNEQFF.

This clone was detected once. The V call is TRBV4-1, the J call TRBJ2-1, with 13 bases fitting TRBD2. After removal of 4 bases from V and 0 bases from J, the junction contained 6 bases not matched to a gene. The CDR3 extends over 18 amino acids. CDR1 is MGHRA, CDR2 YSYEKL, per germline. The CDR3 loop is CASSPRTSGSSSYNEQFF. CDR3 coding DNA: TGCGCCAGCAGCCCAAGGACTAGCGGGAGTAGCTCCTACAATGAGCAGTTCTTC.

The V gene is TRBV6-5, the J gene TRBJ1-4; no clear D gene. CDR1 is MNHEY, CDR2 SVGAGI, per germline. This CDR3 is 15 amino acids long. The V end was cut by 6 bases, the J end by 0 bases, with 11 bases between. The CDR3 coding sequence is TGTGCCAGCAGGAATCAGGTTGCAACTAATGAAAAACTGTTTTTT. This gives the protein CASRNQVATNEKLFF.

The rearrangement joins TRBV30 to TRBJ2-3; no clear D gene. CDR3 length: 10 residues. Germline V gene sequence: CDR1 GTSNPN, CDR2 SVGIG (reference sequence). Trimming took 4 bases from V and 5 from J, leaving 4 bases between them. The CDR3 sequence is CAWNGDTQYF. CDR3 DNA sequence: TGTGCCTGGAACGGAGATACGCAGTATTTT.

V is TRBV6-1 and J is TRBJ2-7, with D perhaps TRBD2 (5 bases). This CDR3 spans 13 amino acids. The germline V and J ends were trimmed by 6 bases and 9 bases, with 18 bases remaining between them. Germline CDR1 MNHNS, CDR2 SASEGT. CDR3 DNA sequence: TGTGCCAGCAGCGAGCGACACCGGCGGGTGCAGTACTTC. Protein: CASSERHRRVQYF.

CDR3 nucleotide sequence: TGCAGTGCTATGGGGGACTCCCAGTATTTT. It encodes CSAMGDSQYF. The chain employs TRBV20-1 and TRBJ2-3, with D perhaps TRBD2 (6 bases). The V and J ends lost 4 bases and 12 bases respectively, with 11 bases between them. The CDR3 consists of 10 residues. The germline gives CDR1 DFQATT, CDR2 SNEGSKA (reference sequence).

This chain joins TRBV6-6 and TRBJ2-7; D might be TRBD1 (6 bases). This CDR3 spans 15 amino acids. The germline V gene has CDR1 MNHNY and CDR2 SVGAGI (reference sequence). Trimming removed 5 bases from V and 4 bases from J, with 18 bases in between. The CDR3 nucleotides read TGTGCCAGCAGTCAGATACCACAGGGTTGGTACGAGCAGTACTTC. Amino acids: CASSQIPQGWYEQYF.